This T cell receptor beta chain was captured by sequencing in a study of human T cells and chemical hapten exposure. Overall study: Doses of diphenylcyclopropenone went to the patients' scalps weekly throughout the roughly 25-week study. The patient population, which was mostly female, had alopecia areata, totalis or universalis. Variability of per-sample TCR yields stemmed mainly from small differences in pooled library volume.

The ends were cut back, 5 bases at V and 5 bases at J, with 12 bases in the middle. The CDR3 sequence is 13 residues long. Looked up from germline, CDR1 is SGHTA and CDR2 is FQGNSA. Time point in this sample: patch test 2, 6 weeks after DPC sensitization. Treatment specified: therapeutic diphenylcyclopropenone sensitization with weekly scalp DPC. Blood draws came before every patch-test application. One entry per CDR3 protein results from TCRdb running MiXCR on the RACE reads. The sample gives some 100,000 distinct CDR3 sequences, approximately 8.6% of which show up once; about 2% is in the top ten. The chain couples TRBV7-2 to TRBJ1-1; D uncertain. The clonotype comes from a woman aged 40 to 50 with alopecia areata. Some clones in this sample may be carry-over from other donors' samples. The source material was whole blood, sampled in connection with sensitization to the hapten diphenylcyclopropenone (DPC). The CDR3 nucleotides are TGTGCCAGCAGCCCCTACCGGAAAACTGAAGCTTTCTTT. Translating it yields CASSPYRKTEAFF.